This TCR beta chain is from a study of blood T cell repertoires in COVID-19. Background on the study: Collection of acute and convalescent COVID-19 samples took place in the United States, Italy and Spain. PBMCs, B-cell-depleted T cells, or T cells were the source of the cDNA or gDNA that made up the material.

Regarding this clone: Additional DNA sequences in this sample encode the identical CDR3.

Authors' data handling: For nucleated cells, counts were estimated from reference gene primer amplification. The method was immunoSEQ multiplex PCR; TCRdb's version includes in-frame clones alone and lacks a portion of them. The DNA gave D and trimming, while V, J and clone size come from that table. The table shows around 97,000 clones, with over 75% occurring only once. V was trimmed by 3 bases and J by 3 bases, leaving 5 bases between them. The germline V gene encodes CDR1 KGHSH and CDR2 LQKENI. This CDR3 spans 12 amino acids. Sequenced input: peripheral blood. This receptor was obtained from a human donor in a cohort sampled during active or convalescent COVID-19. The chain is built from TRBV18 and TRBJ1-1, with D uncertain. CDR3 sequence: CASSPRDTEAFF. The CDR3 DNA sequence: TGTGCCAGCTCACCCCGGGACACTGAAGCTTTCTTT.